This T cell receptor (beta chain) was captured in a study of technical replicates of blood from a few donors. Germline-derived CDR1 and CDR2 are MNHEY and SMNVEV (reference sequence). V lost 2 bases and J 7 bases, leaving 11 bases between the germline ends. The CDR3 consists of 13 residues. Clones were sequenced by immunoSEQ multiplex PCR, and TCRdb holds only the in-frame ones, with some missing. The repertoire has tens of thousands of clones, about 92% of them found once; the top ten carry 0.35% to 0.45%. The count of this clone is one. This sequence joins TRBV27 and TRBJ1-2; D perhaps matches TRBD1 (5 bases). Sequencing was done on a sample of T cells isolated from PBMCs. This clonotype originated in a human donor in good health. The CDR3 sequence is CASSLGGEVGYTF. CDR3 coding DNA: TGTGCCAGCAGTTTAGGGGGGGAAGTTGGCTACACCTTC.